The rows below give T cell receptor beta chains drawn from one sample of a study of beta chain features in type 1 diabetes. Assay used: immunoSEQ multiplex PCR; TCRdb lists only in-frame clones, some missing. The profile shows 600,000 to 750,000 clones, around 12% of them singletons. Sequenced sample: naive CD4+ T cells from blood. The receptors derive from a man aged 25 to 40 with type 1 diabetes. Both conserved end residues are part of each CDR3. A D gene is named only where the DNA matches it firmly. A row's size may be missing; if present it is once, few, many or a size class.

j_gene: TRBJ1-2
v_gene: TRBV29-1
abundance: few
d_gene: -
CDR3nt: TGCAGCGTTGAGATAGGGGGGGCCGGTGGCTACACCTTC
CDR3aa: CSVEIGGAGGYTF

j_gene: TRBJ2-7
v_gene: TRBV28
abundance: -
d_gene: -
CDR3nt: TGTGCCACTCAAACCGGGACCCCCTACGAGCAGTACTTC
CDR3aa: CATQTGTPYEQYF

j_gene: TRBJ2-2
v_gene: TRBV29-1
abundance: -
d_gene: -
CDR3nt: TGCAGCGTTGATATTGGGGTCACCGGGGAGCTGTTTTTT
CDR3aa: CSVDIGVTGELFF

j_gene: TRBJ1-1
v_gene: TRBV7-9
abundance: -
d_gene: -
CDR3nt: TGTGCCAGCAGCTTAGTCGGCACCTCGAACACTGAAGCTTTCTTT
CDR3aa: CASSLVGTSNTEAFF

j_gene: TRBJ2-1
v_gene: TRBV4-1
abundance: once
d_gene: -
CDR3nt: TGCGCCAGCAGGCAGGTCGGACGGACCTACAATGAGCAGTTCTTC
CDR3aa: CASRQVGRTYNEQFF

j_gene: TRBJ1-4
v_gene: TRBV6-6
abundance: few
d_gene: TRBD1
CDR3nt: TGTGCCAGCAGAAAAGGACAGGGAGGCGAAAAACTGTTTTTT
CDR3aa: CASRKGQGGEKLFF

j_gene: TRBJ1-1
v_gene: TRBV29-1
abundance: -
d_gene: -
CDR3nt: TGCAGCGTTGAAGGCCTTATGAACACTGAAGCTTTCTTT
CDR3aa: CSVEGLMNTEAFF

j_gene: TRBJ1-2
v_gene: TRBV19
abundance: -
d_gene: TRBD1
CDR3nt: TGTGCCAGTAGGCAAGGACAGGGGCGGGACACCTTC
CDR3aa: CASRQGQGRDTF

j_gene: TRBJ2-3
v_gene: TRBV18
abundance: once
d_gene: TRBD1
CDR3nt: TGTGCCAGCTCACCACTCTCAACAGGGGGCGTCAGGAATACGCAGTATTTT
CDR3aa: CASSPLSTGGVRNTQYF

j_gene: TRBJ2-3
v_gene: TRBV7-2
abundance: -
d_gene: -
CDR3nt: TGTGCCAGCAGCTTAGTTGAGGGCACAGATACGCAGTATTTT
CDR3aa: CASSLVEGTDTQYF

j_gene: TRBJ1-1
v_gene: TRBV19
abundance: few
d_gene: TRBD1
CDR3nt: TGTGCCAGTAGTATGGGGACAGGACCCCTGGCCACTGAAGCTTTCTTT
CDR3aa: CASSMGTGPLATEAFF

j_gene: TRBJ1-6
v_gene: TRBV25-1
abundance: -
d_gene: TRBD1
CDR3nt: TGTGCCAGCAGTTGGGACAGGGGGAATTCACCCCTCCACTTT
CDR3aa: CASSWDRGNSPLHF

j_gene: TRBJ1-3
v_gene: TRBV9
abundance: -
d_gene: -
CDR3nt: TGTGCCAGCACCGCCAGGGACTCTGGAAACACCATATATTTT
CDR3aa: CASTARDSGNTIYF

j_gene: TRBJ2-3
v_gene: TRBV7-9
abundance: few
d_gene: TRBD1
CDR3nt: TGTGCCAGCAAGACAGGGAACACAGATACGCAGTATTTT
CDR3aa: CASKTGNTDTQYF

j_gene: TRBJ2-2
v_gene: TRBV7-3
abundance: few
d_gene: -
CDR3nt: TGTGCCAGCAGCTCGCAGGGGTTCACCGGGGAGCTGTTTTTT
CDR3aa: CASSSQGFTGELFF

j_gene: TRBJ2-3
v_gene: TRBV5-4
abundance: -
d_gene: -
CDR3nt: TGTGCCAGCAGCTCGCGTGGGAGCACAGATACGCAGTATTTT
CDR3aa: CASSSRGSTDTQYF

j_gene: TRBJ2-5
v_gene: TRBV10-3
abundance: -
d_gene: -
CDR3nt: TGTGCCATCAGTGGGACAGCCATCCAAGAGACCCAGTACTTC
CDR3aa: CAISGTAIQETQYF

j_gene: TRBJ2-1
v_gene: TRBV7-9
abundance: -
d_gene: -
CDR3nt: TGTGCCAGCAGCCCCAGGGGGGGAGGGAATGAGCAGTTCTTC
CDR3aa: CASSPRGGGNEQFF

j_gene: TRBJ2-3
v_gene: TRBV7-2
abundance: -
d_gene: -
CDR3nt: TGTGCCAGCAGCTCCCTGGTTGGGTCATCTAGCACAGATACGCAGTATTTT
CDR3aa: CASSSLVGSSSTDTQYF

j_gene: TRBJ2-1
v_gene: TRBV28
abundance: few
d_gene: -
CDR3nt: TGTGCCAGCAGGGGCGGGACTTACAATGAGCAGTTCTTC
CDR3aa: CASRGGTYNEQFF

j_gene: TRBJ2-5
v_gene: TRBV28
abundance: few
d_gene: TRBD1
CDR3nt: TGTGCCAGCATCAGTAGACAGGGGGCTAGGGAGACCCAGTACTTC
CDR3aa: CASISRQGARETQYF

j_gene: TRBJ1-2
v_gene: TRBV25-1
abundance: -
d_gene: -
CDR3nt: TGTGCCAGCAGTGAACCGGGCTACTGGGGCTACACCTTC
CDR3aa: CASSEPGYWGYTF

j_gene: TRBJ2-1
v_gene: TRBV28
abundance: few
d_gene: -
CDR3nt: TGTGCCAGCAGTTTACAAGGATACAATGAGCAGTTCTTC
CDR3aa: CASSLQGYNEQFF

j_gene: TRBJ2-2
v_gene: TRBV19
abundance: few
d_gene: -
CDR3nt: TGTGCCAGTAGTATTGAGGCAGGGAACACCGGGGAGCTGTTTTTT
CDR3aa: CASSIEAGNTGELFF

j_gene: TRBJ1-1
v_gene: TRBV7-2
abundance: few
d_gene: -
CDR3nt: TGTGCCAGCAGCCCACGAGCAGAGGACACTGAAGCTTTCTTT
CDR3aa: CASSPRAEDTEAFF

j_gene: TRBJ1-5
v_gene: TRBV5-1
abundance: -
d_gene: -
CDR3nt: TGCGCCAGCAGCCTATTTACCGGAGGCAATCAGCCCCAGCATTTT
CDR3aa: CASSLFTGGNQPQHF

j_gene: TRBJ2-1
v_gene: TRBV19
abundance: few
d_gene: -
CDR3nt: TGTGCCAGTAGTTCCCATGGCCCCTACAATGAGCAGTTCTTC
CDR3aa: CASSSHGPYNEQFF

j_gene: TRBJ1-5
v_gene: TRBV30
abundance: few
d_gene: -
CDR3nt: TGTGCCTGGAGTGCTTCTGAGGATCAGCCCCAGCATTTT
CDR3aa: CAWSASEDQPQHF

j_gene: TRBJ1-2
v_gene: TRBV7-2
abundance: once
d_gene: -
CDR3nt: TGTGCCAGTAGCGACGGGGGCTATGGCTACACCTTC
CDR3aa: CASSDGGYGYTF

j_gene: TRBJ2-6
v_gene: TRBV28
abundance: few
d_gene: -
CDR3nt: TGTGCCAGCAGTTTCGAGGCAGTACTCTCTGGGGCCAACGTCCTGACTTTC
CDR3aa: CASSFEAVLSGANVLTF

j_gene: TRBJ2-7
v_gene: TRBV5-1
abundance: few
d_gene: -
CDR3nt: TGCGCCAGCAGCTTGGATCGGGTCGAGCAGTACTTC
CDR3aa: CASSLDRVEQYF

j_gene: TRBJ1-2
v_gene: TRBV28
abundance: few
d_gene: -
CDR3nt: TGTGCCAGCAGCCCCCCCCGCGGCAGGGGCAACTATGGCTACACCTTC
CDR3aa: CASSPPRGRGNYGYTF

j_gene: TRBJ1-3
v_gene: TRBV9
abundance: few
d_gene: -
CDR3nt: TGTGCCAGCAGCGTAGATGGCGGGTCAGGCTCTGGAAACACCATATATTTT
CDR3aa: CASSVDGGSGSGNTIYF

j_gene: TRBJ2-5
v_gene: TRBV7-2
abundance: -
d_gene: -
CDR3nt: TGTGCCAGCAGCTTAGTTGGGGGTGCGGGGGAGACCCAGTACTTC
CDR3aa: CASSLVGGAGETQYF

j_gene: TRBJ2-6
v_gene: TRBV19
abundance: -
d_gene: -
CDR3nt: TGTGCCAGTAGTCCAGTTTCCTCTGGGGCCAACGTCCTGACTTTC
CDR3aa: CASSPVSSGANVLTF

j_gene: TRBJ2-7
v_gene: TRBV11-3
abundance: few
d_gene: TRBD1
CDR3nt: TGTGCCAGCACGCAGGGGGCCTACGAGCAGTACTTC
CDR3aa: CASTQGAYEQYF

j_gene: TRBJ2-1
v_gene: TRBV7-2
abundance: -
d_gene: -
CDR3nt: TGTGCCAGCAGCCCCCGCGGGGAGAGTTACAATGAGCAGTTCTTC
CDR3aa: CASSPRGESYNEQFF

j_gene: TRBJ1-1
v_gene: TRBV2
abundance: -
d_gene: TRBD1
CDR3nt: TGTGCCAGCAGTGCTTCGACAGGGGAGACTGAAGCTTTCTTT
CDR3aa: CASSASTGETEAFF

j_gene: TRBJ1-2
v_gene: TRBV6-5
abundance: -
d_gene: -
CDR3nt: TGTGCCAGCAGTTACTCGGCAGGCCATCATATCGATGGCTACACCTTC
CDR3aa: CASSYSAGHHIDGYTF

j_gene: TRBJ1-3
v_gene: TRBV6-5
abundance: -
d_gene: -
CDR3nt: TGTGCCAGCAGTCAGACTTTCTCTGGAAACACCATATATTTT
CDR3aa: CASSQTFSGNTIYF

j_gene: TRBJ2-1
v_gene: TRBV7-2
abundance: -
d_gene: TRBD1
CDR3nt: TGTGCCAGCAGCTGGACAGGGGTTGGCAATGAGCAGTTCTTC
CDR3aa: CASSWTGVGNEQFF

j_gene: TRBJ1-4
v_gene: TRBV7-3
abundance: -
d_gene: TRBD1
CDR3nt: TGTGCCAGCAGCTTGACAGGGGGTAATGAAAAACTGTTTTTT
CDR3aa: CASSLTGGNEKLFF

j_gene: TRBJ2-5
v_gene: TRBV29-1
abundance: few
d_gene: -
CDR3nt: TGCAGCGTTGAAGGGGTTACCGGGACCAGGTTCTCCGGAGAGACCCAGTACTTC
CDR3aa: CSVEGVTGTRFSGETQYF

j_gene: TRBJ1-2
v_gene: TRBV7-9
abundance: -
d_gene: -
CDR3nt: TGTGCCAGCAGTCTCAGGGAGAACTATGGCTACACCTTC
CDR3aa: CASSLRENYGYTF

j_gene: TRBJ2-7
v_gene: TRBV9
abundance: -
d_gene: -
CDR3nt: TGTGCCAGCAGCGTAGCTCACCGGACAGACGAGCAGTACTTC
CDR3aa: CASSVAHRTDEQYF

j_gene: TRBJ2-1
v_gene: TRBV7-3
abundance: -
d_gene: -
CDR3nt: TGTGCCAGCAGCTTGGTTGGGGGTCCGACTAACAATGAGCAGTTCTTC
CDR3aa: CASSLVGGPTNNEQFF

j_gene: TRBJ1-3
v_gene: TRBV9
abundance: few
d_gene: -
CDR3nt: TGTGCCAGCAGCGGAGAACTCCCTGGAAACACCATATATTTT
CDR3aa: CASSGELPGNTIYF

j_gene: TRBJ1-2
v_gene: TRBV29-1
abundance: few
d_gene: TRBD1
CDR3nt: TGCAGCGTCGGACAGGGAAACTATGGCTACACCTTC
CDR3aa: CSVGQGNYGYTF

j_gene: TRBJ2-3
v_gene: TRBV14
abundance: few
d_gene: -
CDR3nt: TGTGCCAGCAGCTTACGACAGAACACAGATACGCAGTATTTT
CDR3aa: CASSLRQNTDTQYF

j_gene: TRBJ2-1
v_gene: TRBV7-2
abundance: -
d_gene: TRBD2
CDR3nt: TGTGCCAGCACCCTGCTTCCTCTAGCGGGGAGGCATGAGCAGTTCTTC
CDR3aa: CASTLLPLAGRHEQFF

j_gene: TRBJ2-7
v_gene: TRBV27
abundance: -
d_gene: TRBD1
CDR3nt: TGTGCCAGCAGCCGACCGGGACAGGGTTACTACGAGCAGTACTTC
CDR3aa: CASSRPGQGYYEQYF

j_gene: TRBJ1-6
v_gene: TRBV30
abundance: few
d_gene: TRBD1
CDR3nt: TGTGCCTGGAGCGGACAGGGGCAAGGTTCACCCCTCCACTTT
CDR3aa: CAWSGQGQGSPLHF

j_gene: TRBJ2-5
v_gene: TRBV7-2
abundance: few
d_gene: -
CDR3nt: TGTGCCAGCAGCCCTCCCGGGATCCCCTGGGGCGAGACCCAGTACTTC
CDR3aa: CASSPPGIPWGETQYF